This T cell receptor beta chain stems from a study of tumor T cells in aggressive B-cell lymphoma. Trimming left V 4 bases short and J 0 bases short, with 9 bases between. The CDR3 is 15 residues long. Per germline, CDR1 SEHNR and CDR2 FQNEAQ (reference sequence). This clone was detected only a few times. Method: immunoSEQ multiplex PCR; TCRdb's copy keeps in-frame clones and lacks some. The sample lists about 11,000 clones; 89% were seen once. The clonotype originates from an adult with diffuse large B cell lymphoma. Source material: tumor tissue. The chain joins TRBV7-9 to TRBJ1-4; D may be TRBD1 (6 bases). CDR3 loop: CASSSRTATNEKLFF. CDR3 DNA: TGTGCCAGCAGCTCTAGGACAGCAACTAATGAAAAACTGTTTTTT. The full variable domain, rest sourced from reference TRBV7-9 and TRBJ1-4, is DTGVSQNPRHKITKRGQNVTFRCDPISEHNRLYWYRQTLGQGPEFLTYFQNEAQLEKSRLLSDRFSAERPKGSFSTLEIQRTEQGDSAMYLCASSSRTATNEKLFFGSGTQLSVL.